This T cell receptor (beta chain) was found in a study of blood T cell repertoires in COVID-19. Study-wide background: Material from acute and convalescent COVID-19 was sourced from the United States, Italy and Spain. Sample material is recorded as cDNA or gDNA derived from T cells, B-cell-depleted T cells, or PBMCs.

It was during active infection that Seattle patients were enrolled and then longitudinally followed. Germline V CDR1 and CDR2: LGHNA, YSLEER. This CDR3 is 18 amino acids long. V lost 0 bases and J 0 bases, leaving 14 bases between the germline ends. Sequencing was performed with immunoSEQ multiplex PCR; in TCRdb, only in-frame clones are kept and a portion is missing. This sample has 150,000 to 180,000 clones, with about 85% found just once. The chain links TRBV4-3 to TRBJ1-4; D is possibly TRBD1 (5 bases). The clonotype was recovered from a man in his sixties with COVID-19, enrolled during active disease. The sequenced sample consisted of peripheral blood. The CDR3 nucleotides read TGCGCCAGCAGCCAAGAGTGGAACAGGTTCGCAACTAATGAAAAACTGTTTTTT. Its protein product is CASSQEWNRFATNEKLFF.